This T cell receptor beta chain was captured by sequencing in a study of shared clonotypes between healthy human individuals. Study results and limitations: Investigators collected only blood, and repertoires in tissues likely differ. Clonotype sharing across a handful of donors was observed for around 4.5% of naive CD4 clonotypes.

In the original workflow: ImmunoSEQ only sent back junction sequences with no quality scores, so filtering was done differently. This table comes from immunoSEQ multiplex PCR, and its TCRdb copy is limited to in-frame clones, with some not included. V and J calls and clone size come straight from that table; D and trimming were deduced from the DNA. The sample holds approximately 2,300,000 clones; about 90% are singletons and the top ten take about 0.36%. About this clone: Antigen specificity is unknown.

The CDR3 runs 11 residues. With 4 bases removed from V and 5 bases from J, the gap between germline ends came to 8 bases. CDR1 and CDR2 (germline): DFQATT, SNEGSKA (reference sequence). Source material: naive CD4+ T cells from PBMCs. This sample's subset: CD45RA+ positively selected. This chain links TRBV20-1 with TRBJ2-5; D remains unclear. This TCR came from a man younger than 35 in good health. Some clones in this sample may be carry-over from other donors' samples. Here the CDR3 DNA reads TGCAGTGCTATAAGTTACGAGACCCAGTACTTC. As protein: CSAISYETQYF.